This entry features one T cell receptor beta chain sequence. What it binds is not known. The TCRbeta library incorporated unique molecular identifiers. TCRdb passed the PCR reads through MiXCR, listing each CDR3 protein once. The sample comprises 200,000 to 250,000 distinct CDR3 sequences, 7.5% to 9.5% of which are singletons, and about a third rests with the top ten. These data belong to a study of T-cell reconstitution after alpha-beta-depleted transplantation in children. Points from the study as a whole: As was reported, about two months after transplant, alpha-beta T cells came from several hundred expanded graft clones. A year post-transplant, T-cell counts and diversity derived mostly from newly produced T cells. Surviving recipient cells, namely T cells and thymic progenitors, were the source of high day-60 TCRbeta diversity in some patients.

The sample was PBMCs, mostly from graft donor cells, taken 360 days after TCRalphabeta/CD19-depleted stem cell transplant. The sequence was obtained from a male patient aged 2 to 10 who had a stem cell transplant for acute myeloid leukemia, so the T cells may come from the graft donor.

The CDR3 coding sequence is TGTGCCAGTAGTATGGTTCCAGGGTTCTACAATGAGCAGTTCTTC. This encodes CASSMVPGFYNEQFF. This chain joins TRBV19 and TRBJ2-1; D may be TRBD1 (5 bases). CDR1 and CDR2 from the germline V gene are LNHDA and SQIVND (reference sequence). This CDR3 has 15 residues. With 3 bases removed from V and 3 bases from J, the gap between germline ends came to 12 bases.